The text below deals with one T cell receptor (beta chain). This record belongs to a study of T cell changes during pregnancy in multiple sclerosis. Repertoires were generated with immunoSEQ multiplex PCR, while TCRdb's copy carries only in-frame clones and drops some. In the table there are about 79,000 clones, approximately 90% of which are singletons. The sequencing used CD4+ T cells from peripheral blood mononuclear cells, collected in the second trimester of pregnancy. The origin of this receptor is a female donor with multiple sclerosis, enrolled in a pregnancy study.

The CDR3: CASSLTSGPRGWTQYF. As DNA, the CDR3 is TGTGCCAGCAGCTTAACTAGCGGACCCAGGGGCTGGACGCAGTATTTT. The chain uses TRBV7-9 and TRBJ2-3, with TRBD2 matching 8 bases. With V trimmed by 2 bases and J by 9 bases, 13 bases remained unmatched. The CDR3 loop spans 16 amino acids. Germline CDR1 SEHNR, CDR2 FQNEAQ (reference sequence).